Sequencing of this T cell receptor (beta chain) was carried out in a study of T-cell reconstitution after alpha-beta-depleted transplantation in children. A TCRbeta library incorporating unique molecular identifiers was prepared. MiXCR, run by TCRdb on the PCR reads, gives a single entry per CDR3 protein. The sample lists around 370,000 distinct CDR3 sequences; about a tenth were seen once. Per germline, CDR1 MNHEY and CDR2 SVGEGT. V lost 8 bases, J lost 0 bases, and 16 bases stayed unmatched. This CDR3 spans 19 amino acids. The gene calls are TRBV6-2 or TRBV6-3 and TRBJ2-2; 9 bases agree with TRBD1. This TCR was recovered from a human donor who donated a stem cell graft to a child with acute lymphoblastic leukemia. Source: PBMCs from the stem cell graft donor, taken from the stem cell graft. The CDR3 coding sequence is TGTGCCAGCGCGAACCCGGGACAGGGTTCAGGGCCGAACACCGGGGAGCTGTTTTTT. Its translation: CASANPGQGSGPNTGELFF.